Shown below are 30 T cell receptor beta chains from a single sample sequenced in a study of blood T cell repertoires in COVID-19. Only in-frame clones appear in the TCRdb table, and some are missing; sequencing was by immunoSEQ multiplex PCR. The sample records 45,000 to 55,000 clones, around 83% being singletons. Material: peripheral blood. These receptors came from a human donor in a cohort sampled during active COVID-19.

This chain connects TRBV30 to TRBJ1-2, with 11 bases matching TRBD1. The CDR3 has 14 amino acids. The J segment lost 8 bases and the V segment lost 4 bases, leaving 9 bases of the junction unmatched. The V gene's germline CDR1 is GTSNPN and CDR2 SVGIG (reference sequence). CDR3 residues: CAWTPGQGARGYTF. DNA for the CDR3: TGTGCCTGGACTCCTGGACAGGGGGCGAGGGGCTACACCTTC.

The chain employs TRBV5-1 and TRBJ2-3; tentatively, D is TRBD2 (7 bases). Trimming removed 0 bases at V and 4 bases at J, with 12 bases between. The CDR3 is made up of 15 amino acids. The germline CDR1 and CDR2 sequences are SGHRS and YFSETQ. CDR3 loop: CASSLGGGGPDTQYF. DNA of the CDR3: TGCGCCAGCAGCTTGGGAGGGGGGGGCCCAGATACGCAGTATTTT. The full variable domain, in which reference TRBV5-1 and TRBJ2-3 provide the parts outside the CDR3, is KAGVTQTPRYLIKTRGQQVTLSCSPISGHRSVSWYQQTPGQGLQFLFEYFSETQRNKGNFPGRFSGRQFSNSRSEMNVSTLELGDSALYLCASSLGGGGPDTQYFGPGTRLTVL.

The chain is built from TRBV7-9 and TRBJ2-7; 7 nucleotides agree with TRBD2. The junction had 4 bases not matched to a gene; V was cut back by 5 bases and J by 6 bases. The CDR3 spans 12 residues. The germline V gene encodes CDR1 SEHNR and CDR2 FQNEAQ (reference sequence). The CDR3 here is CASSLSGAEQYF. The CDR3 bases are TGTGCCAGCAGCCTAAGCGGGGCCGAGCAGTACTTC.

V gene TRBV5-1 combines with J gene TRBJ2-2, with TRBD1 as a possible D gene (5 bases). CDR1 and CDR2 from the germline V gene are SGHRS and YFSETQ. The CDR3 sequence is 15 residues long. V lost 2 bases and J 0 bases, leaving 8 bases between the germline ends. The CDR3 reads CASSFQGSNTGELFF. CDR3 DNA sequence: TGCGCCAGCAGCTTTCAGGGATCGAACACCGGGGAGCTGTTTTTT.

The chain links TRBV14 to TRBJ1-2; 8 bases fit TRBD1. From germline, CDR1 is SGHDN and CDR2 FVKESK. CDR3 length: 15 residues. V shed 1 base, J shed 6 bases, and the junction held 7 bases outside the gene matches. CDR3 coding DNA: TGTGCCAGCAGCCAAGTCCGACAGGGGACCCATGGCTACACCTTC. Its protein is CASSQVRQGTHGYTF.

The chain is built from TRBV6-5 and TRBJ2-7; 11 bases are shared with TRBD2. Germline V gene lookup returns CDR1 MNHEY and CDR2 SVGAGI. The CDR3 length is 15 residues. J was trimmed by 4 bases and V by 5 bases; bases with no gene match: 7. CDR3 in DNA: TGTGCCAGCAGTCTAACCGGGACTAGCGGATACGAGCAGTACTTC. Its translation is CASSLTGTSGYEQYF.

This chain connects TRBV7-6 to TRBJ2-1; weak D call: TRBD1 (6 bases). Germline V CDR1 and CDR2: SGHVS, FNYEAQ. The CDR3 is 12 amino acids. V was shortened by 5 bases and J by 9 bases, with 11 bases between the two germline ends. This chain's CDR3 is CASSEQGTEQFF. In DNA, the CDR3 is TGTGCCAGCAGCGAACAGGGTACTGAGCAGTTCTTC.

CDR3: CASSPLGGQSYEQYF. The CDR3 region has the DNA TGTGCCAGCTCACCTTTGGGCGGGCAATCCTACGAGCAGTACTTC. The chain employs TRBV18 and TRBJ2-7; D is possibly TRBD2 (5 bases). Germline-derived CDR1 and CDR2 are KGHSH and LQKENI. Trimming stripped 3 bases from V and 1 base from J, with 13 bases between. The CDR3 sequence is 15 residues long. Full variable domain (remainder filled in from reference TRBV18 and TRBJ2-7): NAGVMQNPRHLVRRRGQEARLRCSPMKGHSHVYWYRQLPEEGLKFMVYLQKENIIDESGMPKERFSAEFPKEGPSILRIQQVVRGDSAAYFCASSPLGGQSYEQYFGPGTRLTVT.

V usage is TRBV5-4 and J usage is TRBJ2-5, with 9 bases that match TRBD1. CDR3 size: 17 residues. The germline CDR1 and CDR2 sequences are SGHNT and YYREEE (reference sequence). Trimming at V came to 0 bases and at J to 0 bases, leaving 6 bases not matched to a gene. CDR3 nucleotide sequence: TGTGCCAGCAGCTTGGGAGGGACAGGGTTGTACCAAGAGACCCAGTACTTC. As protein: CASSLGGTGLYQETQYF.

The chain uses TRBV3-1 (or the pseudogene TRBV3-2) and TRBJ1-1, with D possibly TRBD1 on 6 matching bases. The length of the CDR3 is 14 residues. CDR1 and CDR2 (germline): LGHDT, YNNKEL (reference sequence). Trimming stripped 1 base from V and 5 bases from J, with 11 bases between. CDR3 region: CASSQVEGVTEAFF. The CDR3, as DNA: TGTGCCAGCAGCCAAGTCGAGGGGGTAACTGAAGCTTTCTTT.

The chain links TRBV6-1 to TRBJ1-6; D is unclear. V was shortened by 0 bases and J by 9 bases, with 12 bases between the two germline ends. CDR1 and CDR2 from the germline V gene are MNHNS and SASEGT. This CDR3 comprises 15 residues. The CDR3 is CASSEAGRPSSPLHF. CDR3 nucleotides: TGTGCCAGCAGTGAAGCGGGCAGGCCCAGTTCACCCCTCCACTTT.

V gene TRBV5-1 combines with J gene TRBJ2-6, with 7 bases lining up with TRBD2. The germline gives CDR1 SGHRS, CDR2 YFSETQ. V trimming: 0 bases; J trimming: 1 base; junction bases outside the gene matches: 10. The CDR3 extends over 19 amino acids. The CDR3 reads CASSLAGGGLNSGANVLTF. Here the CDR3 DNA reads TGCGCCAGCAGCTTGGCTGGGGGAGGGCTGAATTCTGGGGCCAACGTCCTGACTTTC.

The chain employs TRBV10-3 and TRBJ2-3; 9 bases fit TRBD2. Trimming took 8 bases from V and 2 from J; bases not matched to a gene: 5. CDR3 length equals 14 residues. Germline values: CDR1 ENHRY, CDR2 SYGVKD. The CDR3 is CAIGERGDTDTQYF. The CDR3 nucleotides are TGTGCCATCGGGGAGCGGGGGGACACAGATACGCAGTATTTT.

The chain combines TRBV5-1 with TRBJ2-1, with 8 bases aligning to TRBD2. The V gene's germline CDR1 is SGHRS and CDR2 YFSETQ. The CDR3 consists of 16 residues. V lost 4 bases, J lost 0 bases, and 6 bases stayed unmatched. CDR3 residues: CASSANSGGSYNEQFF. The CDR3 DNA reads TGCGCCAGCAGCGCCAACAGCGGGGGCTCCTACAATGAGCAGTTCTTC.

The rearrangement links TRBV19 to TRBJ2-1, with 11 bases that match TRBD1. Per germline, CDR1 LNHDA and CDR2 SQIVND (reference sequence). The V segment lost 3 bases and the J segment 7 bases; nucleotides outside the gene matches: 8. The CDR3 totals 16 residues. This CDR3 is CASSMGGGTGGNEQFF. The CDR3 region has the DNA TGTGCCAGTAGTATGGGAGGCGGGACAGGGGGAAATGAGCAGTTCTTC.

The CDR3 sequence: CASSLSKGLANEQYF. CDR3 DNA sequence: TGTGCCAGCAGTTTATCGAAGGGACTAGCAAACGAGCAGTACTTC. The chain combines TRBV27 with TRBJ2-7; TRBD2 matches 9 bases. The germline CDR1 and CDR2 sequences are MNHEY and SMNVEV (reference sequence). The CDR3 length is 15 residues. The V and J ends lost 0 bases and 5 bases, in that order; junction bases with no gene match: 5.

This clone was seen more than once but under ten times. This chain connects TRBV21-1 to TRBJ2-1; the table's TRBD2 call for D was not verified on the DNA. TRBV21-1 is a pseudogene segment. The CDR3 has 17 residues. The CDR3 sequence: CASSKAQMSSSYNEQFF. CDR3 DNA sequence: TGTGCCAGCAGCAAAGCGCAAATGTCGAGCTCCTACAATGAGCAGTTCTTC.

This clone was counted once. The V and J genes are TRBV14 and TRBJ1-2; a possible D gene is TRBD1 (5 bases). There are 14 residues in the CDR3. The V gene lost 2 bases and the J gene lost 8 bases, with 15 bases spanning the gap. The germline V gene encodes CDR1 SGHDN and CDR2 FVKESK. The CDR3 DNA reads as TGTGCCAGCAGCCAACCCGGCAGGGCTAAGGGCTACACCTTC. This encodes CASSQPGRAKGYTF.

This sequence joins TRBV6-5 and TRBJ1-2; D is perhaps TRBD1 (6 bases). Deletions cut 9 bases from V and 4 bases from J, with 12 bases between. This CDR3 contains 12 residues. Germline lookup yields CDR1 MNHEY and CDR2 SVGAGI. Here the CDR3 DNA reads TGTGCCAGTTCTGGGGGCGGCTATGGCTACACCTTC. It specifies CASSGGGYGYTF.

The gene calls are TRBV5-1 and TRBJ2-3; TRBD1 matches at 11 bases. V was clipped by 1 base and J by 2 bases; unmatched bases: 6. This CDR3 spans 17 amino acids. Germline values: CDR1 SGHRS, CDR2 YFSETQ. DNA of the CDR3: TGCGCCAGCAGCTTGTCCGGGACAGGGGGGTACACAGATACGCAGTATTTT. It specifies CASSLSGTGGYTDTQYF. Filled out from reference TRBV5-1 and TRBJ2-3, the complete variable domain reads KAGVTQTPRYLIKTRGQQVTLSCSPISGHRSVSWYQQTPGQGLQFLFEYFSETQRNKGNFPGRFSGRQFSNSRSEMNVSTLELGDSALYLCASSLSGTGGYTDTQYFGPGTRLTVL.

The gene calls are TRBV24-1 and TRBJ2-1; tentative D call: TRBD2 (5 bases). Per the germline V gene, CDR1 is KGHDR and CDR2 is SFDVKD. The germline V and J ends were trimmed by 4 bases and 8 bases, with 23 bases remaining between them. There are 17 residues in the CDR3. CDR3 coding DNA: TGTGCCACCAGTGACCCTGGGAGTGTTTCGGGAAGGGATGAGCAGTTCTTC. This translates into CATSDPGSVSGRDEQFF.

J is TRBJ2-2 and V is TRBV24-1; D possibly corresponds to TRBD2 (5 bases). CDR1 and CDR2 (germline): KGHDR, SFDVKD. The length of the CDR3 is 14 residues. Trimming took off 4 bases at V and 6 bases at J, with 11 bases between the two ends. The CDR3 here is CATSESGVAGELFF. The DNA of the CDR3 is TGTGCCACCAGTGAATCCGGGGTCGCCGGGGAGCTGTTTTTT.

This chain connects TRBV6-6 to TRBJ1-5, with D perhaps TRBD1 (5 bases). The V gene's germline CDR1 is MNHNY and CDR2 SVGAGI (reference sequence). V dropped 2 bases and J dropped 7 bases, with 12 bases sitting between them. This CDR3 contains 14 residues. The CDR3 reads CASSYGARAQPQHF. CDR3 DNA: TGTGCCAGCAGTTACGGCGCCAGGGCGCAGCCCCAGCATTTT.

V gene TRBV6-5 combines with J gene TRBJ2-7, with 13 bases aligning to TRBD2. V lost 5 bases to trimming and J lost 4 bases; unmatched junction nucleotides: 2. CDR3 length: 14 amino acids. Germline V gene lookup returns CDR1 MNHEY and CDR2 SVGAGI. DNA of the CDR3: TGTGCCAGCAGTAGGACTAGCGGGGGTTACGAGCAGTACTTC. Its protein is CASSRTSGGYEQYF.

The chain couples TRBV7-3 to TRBJ2-7, with 10 bases fitting TRBD2. CDR3 length equals 14 residues. V trimming: 5 bases; J trimming: 7 bases; junction bases outside the gene matches: 8. Germline V gene lookup returns CDR1 SGHTA and CDR2 FQGTGA. The chain's CDR3 is CASSPSGGVTEQYF. CDR3 sequence (DNA): TGTGCCAGCAGCCCGAGCGGGGGGGTGACAGAGCAGTACTTC.

This chain uses TRBV7-2 with TRBJ1-4, with a weak D call TRBD1 (6 bases). CDR1 is SGHTA and CDR2 is FQGNSA in the germline V gene. The CDR3 is 16 amino acids. V gave up 4 bases and J gave up 0 bases, with 12 bases separating them. CDR3 loop: CASSSPGQATNEKLFF. CDR3 sequence (DNA): TGTGCCAGCAGCTCACCGGGACAAGCAACTAATGAAAAACTGTTTTTT. Full variable domain (rest looked up from reference TRBV7-2 and TRBJ1-4): GAGVSQSPSNKVTEKGKDVELRCDPISGHTALYWYRQSLGQGLEFLIYFQGNSAPDKSGLPSDRFSAERTGGSVSTLTIQRTQQEDSAVYLCASSSPGQATNEKLFFGSGTQLSVL.

This clone was seen just once. V usage is TRBV3-1 (or the pseudogene TRBV3-2) and J usage is TRBJ2-6; 9 bases are a match to TRBD2. The CDR3 length is 17 residues. Trimming took 3 bases from V and 1 from J; bases not matched to a gene: 4. CDR1 LGHDT and CDR2 YNNKEL come from the germline V gene (reference sequence). CDR3 nucleotides: TGTGCCAGCAGCCAGCTAGCGGGGACTTCTGGGGCCAACGTCCTGACTTTC. Translating gives CASSQLAGTSGANVLTF.

There are many counts of this clone. The J gene is TRBJ2-1, the V gene TRBV27; TRBD2 aligns across 7 bases. Germline V gene sequence: CDR1 MNHEY, CDR2 SMNVEV (reference sequence). The CDR3 totals 14 residues. After removal of 5 bases from V and 7 bases from J, the junction contained 8 bases not matched to a gene. The CDR3 region is CASSEERGRNEQFF. CDR3 DNA sequence: TGTGCCAGCAGTGAGGAGCGGGGTAGGAATGAGCAGTTCTTC.

CDR3 region: CASSFTSGTDTQYF. CDR3 nucleotides: TGTGCCAGCAGCTTTACCTCGGGCACAGATACGCAGTATTTT. The chain is built from TRBV7-9 and TRBJ2-3; D ambiguous. Germline lookup yields CDR1 SEHNR and CDR2 FQNEAQ (reference sequence). This CDR3 has 14 residues. V was clipped by 3 bases and J by 1 base, with 8 bases between them.

The chain combines TRBV27 with TRBJ1-2, with D tentatively TRBD1 (5 bases). Trimming took off 6 bases at V and 7 bases at J, with 12 bases between the two ends. Germline CDR1 MNHEY, CDR2 SMNVEV (reference sequence). The CDR3 length is 12 residues. The CDR3 DNA sequence: TGTGCCAGCAGAAGGTCGGGGGGTGGCTACACCTTC. It yields the protein CASRRSGGGYTF.